The T cell receptor (beta chain) described here comes from a study of blood T cells in healthy people across ages. On this clonotype: The antigen remains unidentified.

V was pared by 6 bases and J by 5 bases, with 5 bases of the junction left unmatched. Germline values: CDR1 MDHEN, CDR2 SYDVKM. This CDR3 spans 14 amino acids. Study observations and caveats: Unsorted PBMCs prevented conclusive naive versus antigen-experienced comparison.

PCR was performed a second time for about 7 to 12 cycles using a sample-barcoded 5' primer and a J-beta primer mix. TCRdb called the 5' RACE reads again in MiXCR, with one record for every CDR3 protein. The table includes 850,000 or so distinct CDR3 sequences, less than 35% detected once. Each donor gave around 9.3 milliliters of peripheral blood. This TCR was sampled from a woman aged 80 or older in good health. The chain has TRBV28 and TRBJ1-4; 8 bases map to TRBD1. The specimen sequenced was blood. The CDR3 reads CASSPDRENEKLFF. In nucleotides, the CDR3 is TGTGCCAGCAGCCCGGACAGGGAGAATGAAAAACTGTTTTTT.